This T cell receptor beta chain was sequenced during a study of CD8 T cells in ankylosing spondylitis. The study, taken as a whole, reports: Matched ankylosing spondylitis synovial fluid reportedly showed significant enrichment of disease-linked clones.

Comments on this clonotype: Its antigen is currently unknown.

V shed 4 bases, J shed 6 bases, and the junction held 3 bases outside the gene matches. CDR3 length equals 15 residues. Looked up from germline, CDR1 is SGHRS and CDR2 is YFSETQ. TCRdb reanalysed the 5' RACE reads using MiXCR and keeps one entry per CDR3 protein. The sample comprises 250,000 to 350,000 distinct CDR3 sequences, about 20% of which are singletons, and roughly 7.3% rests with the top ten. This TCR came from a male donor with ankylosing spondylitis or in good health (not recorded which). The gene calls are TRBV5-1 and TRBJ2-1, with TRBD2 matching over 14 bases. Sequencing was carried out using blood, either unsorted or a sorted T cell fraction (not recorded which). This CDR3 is CASSAGLAGANEQFF. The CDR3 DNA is TGCGCCAGCAGCGCGGGACTAGCGGGAGCCAATGAGCAGTTCTTC.